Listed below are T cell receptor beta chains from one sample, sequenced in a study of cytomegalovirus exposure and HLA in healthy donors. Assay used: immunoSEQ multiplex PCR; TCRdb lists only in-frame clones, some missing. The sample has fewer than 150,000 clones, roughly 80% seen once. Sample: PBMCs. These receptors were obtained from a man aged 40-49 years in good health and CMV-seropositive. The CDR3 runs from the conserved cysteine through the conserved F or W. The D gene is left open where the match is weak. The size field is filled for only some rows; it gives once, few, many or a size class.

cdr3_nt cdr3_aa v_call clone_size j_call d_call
TGTGCCAGCAGCTTAGCGGTGGGCGGCACAGATACGCAGTATTTT CASSLAVGGTDTQYF TRBV11-2 - TRBJ2-3 -
TGTGCCAGCAGCTGGCGTAGGGGCCCTAACACTGAAGCTTTCTTT CASSWRRGPNTEAFF TRBV5-6 - TRBJ1-1 -
TGTGCCAGCAGCTTAGGAGGACTAGCGGAGAGCCAAGAGACCCAGTACTTC CASSLGGLAESQETQYF TRBV11-3 - TRBJ2-5 TRBD2
TGTGCCAGCAGCCGACCTGGGTCAGCGGGAGTATCTGAGCAGTACTTC CASSRPGSAGVSEQYF TRBV5-4 - TRBJ2-7 TRBD2
TGTGCCAGCAGCTTAGGAGGGGGCAGGGGCTACGAGCAGTACTTC CASSLGGGRGYEQYF TRBV7-6 once TRBJ2-7 TRBD1
TGCGCCAGCAGCCAAGATATGAGGGGCATCAGGGGGAACACCATATATTTT CASSQDMRGIRGNTIYF TRBV4-3 - TRBJ1-3 TRBD1
TGTTCCAGCAGCTACACAGGGGGGCCTATGAACACTGAAGCTTTCTTT CSSSYTGGPMNTEAFF TRBV7-9 - TRBJ1-1 TRBD1
TGTGCCAGCGCCTATAGCAATCAGCCCCAGCATTTT CASAYSNQPQHF TRBV2 - TRBJ1-5 -
TGTGCCAGCAGTGAACGTAGCGGGGAGGCACCCCAAGAGACCCAGTACTTC CASSERSGEAPQETQYF TRBV25-1 - TRBJ2-5 TRBD2
TGTGCCAGCAGCTTGACTGATAGCAATCAGCCCCAGCATTTT CASSLTDSNQPQHF TRBV7-9 - TRBJ1-5 -
TGCGCCAGCAGCCAAGGCAGGGTCGACGAGCAGTACTTC CASSQGRVDEQYF TRBV4-1 - TRBJ2-7 -
TGTGCCAGCAGTTACTCGACAGGGATACTCGACGAGCAGTACTTC CASSYSTGILDEQYF TRBV6-6 - TRBJ2-7 TRBD1
TGTGCTAGTGGTTCGACTTCATTTTCAGCGGGGGGGCCCGAGACCCAGTACTTC CASGSTSFSAGGPETQYF TRBV12-5 few TRBJ2-5 TRBD2
TGTGCCAGCAGCTTAGGGGACAGGGGGCGGCACGAGCAGTACTTC CASSLGDRGRHEQYF TRBV7-9 few TRBJ2-7 TRBD1
TGTGCCAGCAGCTTACAGGGGGCGTCGAATGGCTACACCTTC CASSLQGASNGYTF TRBV7-2 - TRBJ1-2 TRBD1
TGTGCCTGGAATGGACAGGACAATGAAAAACTGTTTTTT CAWNGQDNEKLFF TRBV30 once TRBJ1-4 TRBD1
TGTGCCAGCAGCTTAGGCCACCCGGGAATTAGCTCCGGGCAGTTCTTC CASSLGHPGISSGQFF TRBV11-3 - TRBJ2-1 -
TGTGCCAGCAGCTTAGCGCCAGGCCCACGTCCCGGGGAGCTGTTTTTT CASSLAPGPRPGELFF TRBV7-2 - TRBJ2-2 -
TGTGCCAGCAGCCAAGGCCTAGCGGGTTTCCGGGAGACCCAGTACTTC CASSQGLAGFRETQYF TRBV14 - TRBJ2-5 TRBD2
TGTGCCAGCAGCCGACTAGCGGCCAGCTCCTACGAGCAGTACTTC CASSRLAASSYEQYF TRBV6-6 - TRBJ2-7 TRBD2
TGTGCCAGCCGCACCTCCGGGGGGGCGCGGGGCTACACCTTC CASRTSGGARGYTF TRBV7-9 - TRBJ1-2 -
TGCAGCGCCCGGGACACTTTAAACTACGAGCAGTACTTC CSARDTLNYEQYF TRBV29-1 - TRBJ2-7 -
TGTGCCTGGAGTGACCCCTGGAGGGACTTTAGCACAGATACGCAGTATTTT CAWSDPWRDFSTDTQYF TRBV30 - TRBJ2-3 -
TGTGCCAGCAGCTTGGGGGCTGACGTGGACCAGTACTTC CASSLGADVDQYF TRBV5-6 - TRBJ2-5 -
TGTGCCAGCAGCCCCCAGATAGCGGGAGACGAGCAGTACTTC CASSPQIAGDEQYF TRBV14 - TRBJ2-7 TRBD2
TGTGCCAGCAGGTGGACAGCCTTTTCACCCCTCCACTTT CASRWTAFSPLHF TRBV27 - TRBJ1-6 -
TGTGCCAGCAGTGTGAGACAGGGGGCCGCAAATTCACCCCTCCACTTT CASSVRQGAANSPLHF TRBV2 - TRBJ1-6 TRBD1
TGTGCCAGCTCACCAGGGCAGGGGCGGGAGACCCAGTACTTC CASSPGQGRETQYF TRBV18 - TRBJ2-5 -
TGTGCCAGCAGCTTAGCGGACAGGGCAAGCAATCAGCCCCAGCATTTT CASSLADRASNQPQHF TRBV7-8 - TRBJ1-5 TRBD1
TGTGCCAGCAGCGTAGGACTAGGTTGGGAGCAGTACTTC CASSVGLGWEQYF TRBV9 once TRBJ2-7 -
TGTGCCAGCGCGACCGGGAACTATGGCTACACCTTC CASATGNYGYTF TRBV25-1 - TRBJ1-2 -
TGCGCCAGCAGCTTGGAACTAGCGGGGGCAAACATTCAGTACTTC CASSLELAGANIQYF TRBV5-1 - TRBJ2-4 TRBD2
TGTGCCAGCAGCTTGGAAGGACAGGGGGCGGGGTCTTTCTTT CASSLEGQGAGSFF TRBV5-6 - TRBJ1-1 TRBD1
TGCGCCAGCAGCTCGTCTAACACCGGACTTTTCCCTCGGGATGAGCAGTTCTTC CASSSSNTGLFPRDEQFF TRBV10-1 - TRBJ2-1 -
TGCGCCAGCAGCCAAGCGGGGACTAGCGGGATTGGCACAGATACGCAGTATTTT CASSQAGTSGIGTDTQYF TRBV4-1 - TRBJ2-3 TRBD2
TGTGCCACCAGCAGCGACACTTTAAGCTCCTACAATGAGCAGTTCTTC CATSSDTLSSYNEQFF TRBV15 - TRBJ2-1 -
TGTTCCAGCAGACCAGGTCCCTGGGACACTGAAGCTTTCTTT CSSRPGPWDTEAFF TRBV7-9 - TRBJ1-1 -
TGCGCCAGCAGCTCTGAGACTTACGTGTTAGAGACCCAGTACTTC CASSSETYVLETQYF TRBV5-1 - TRBJ2-5 -
TGTGCCAGCACCTCATGGGGGGGTCCAGATACGCAGTATTTT CASTSWGGPDTQYF TRBV13 - TRBJ2-3 TRBD2
TGTGCCAGTAGTATCTCGGTCGGACAGGGCTACGAGCAGTACTTC CASSISVGQGYEQYF TRBV19 - TRBJ2-7 TRBD1
TGTGCCAGTTCTACAGGCTCAACTAATGAAAAACTGTTTTTT CASSTGSTNEKLFF TRBV6-5 - TRBJ1-4 -
TGTGCCAGCAGGAAGCGGGGGTCCTACAATGAGCAGTTCTTC CASRKRGSYNEQFF TRBV6-5 - TRBJ2-1 TRBD2
TGTGCTAGCAGTCCGGACTTGAGCTCCTACGAGCAGTACTTC CASSPDLSSYEQYF TRBV7-7 - TRBJ2-7 -
TGTGCCAGCAGCGCCGGTCCCGTCGCTGAAGCTTTCTTT CASSAGPVAEAFF TRBV5-6 - TRBJ1-1 -
TGTGCCAGTAGTATAACGCAGGGTTCCTATGGCTACACCTTC CASSITQGSYGYTF TRBV19 - TRBJ1-2 -
TGTGCCAGCAGTCGTGGACAGATGAACACTGAAGCTTTCTTT CASSRGQMNTEAFF TRBV7-9 - TRBJ1-1 -
TGTGCCAGCAGACTGGGACAGGGGACCTACGAGCAGTACTTC CASRLGQGTYEQYF TRBV6-5 - TRBJ2-7 TRBD1
TGTGCCAGTAGTGTAGCGGCGGGACCGCAGTTCTTC CASSVAAGPQFF TRBV19 - TRBJ2-1 -
TGCGCCAGCAGCTTTGGGGACAGGGGCCCCAACCACTATGGCTACACCTTC CASSFGDRGPNHYGYTF TRBV5-1 - TRBJ1-2 TRBD1
TGTGCCAGCTCACTCTTCGAGGGGAGGGTTGAGACCCAGTACTTC CASSLFEGRVETQYF TRBV18 - TRBJ2-5 TRBD2
TGCGTACGTTGGCAGAACACTGAAGCTTTCTTT CVRWQNTEAFF TRBV10-1 - TRBJ1-1 -
TGTGCCAGCAGCTTAGGACAGGGGATGCTGATCTACGAGCAGTACTTC CASSLGQGMLIYEQYF TRBV11-2 - TRBJ2-7 TRBD1
TGTGCCACCCAGTCGGGTTTGTCACCCCTCCACTTT CATQSGLSPLHF TRBV6-5 - TRBJ1-6 -